The 31 T cell receptor beta chains presented below share a single source sample, sequenced in a study of HIV-infected patients and healthy controls. No cell fractionation was done, so the repertoire covers all unsorted peripheral blood T cells. About 450 ng RNA was reverse transcribed with alpha and beta constant-region primers. Each of the alpha and beta chains got its own library through chain-specific third strand synthesis with indices. TCRdb recomputed calls from the 5' RACE reads with MiXCR, one row per CDR3 protein. Of 15,000 to 17,000 distinct CDR3 sequences listed, about 7% are singletons. Sample: blood. The receptors come from an adult in good health.

This clonotype was seen ten or more times. V usage is TRBV12-3 or TRBV12-4 and J usage is TRBJ2-3, with 7 bases fitting TRBD2. This CDR3 region has 14 residues. With V trimmed by 1 base and J by 6 bases, 4 bases remained unmatched. This CDR3 reads CASSLGLGGDTQYF. CDR3 in DNA: TGTGCCAGCAGTTTAGGGTTGGGGGGGGATACGCAGTATTTT.

This chain joins TRBV7-9 and TRBJ1-1; no firm D call. Germline-derived CDR1 and CDR2 are SEHNR and FQNEAQ (reference sequence). Trimming took 1 base from V and 10 from J, leaving 16 bases between them. The CDR3 is 14 residues long. CDR3 DNA: TGTGCCAGCAGCTTAGAGGTGCGCAGCGCGGGAGCTTTCTTT. Amino acids: CASSLEVRSAGAFF.

This clonotype was counted many times. This rearrangement joins TRBV7-2 to TRBJ2-3, with D unresolved. The germline V and J ends were trimmed by 5 bases and 6 bases, with 21 bases remaining between them. The germline V gene has CDR1 SGHTA and CDR2 FQGNSA. The CDR3 loop spans 16 amino acids. Here the CDR3 reads CASSPWTPAAVDTQYF. DNA for the CDR3: TGTGCCAGCAGCCCCTGGACCCCGGCGGCCGTGGATACGCAGTATTTT.

In regard to this clonotype: A much more abundant neighbour one base away suggests this may be a read error. The rearrangement uses TRBV12-3 or TRBV12-4 and TRBJ1-5; maybe TRBD1 (5 bases). This CDR3 contains 16 residues. The CDR3 coding sequence is TGTGCCAGCAGTTTAGCGCTAGCGGGACCGGGTCAGACCCAGCATTTT. Protein product: CASSLALAGPGQTQHF.

This clonotype was seen many times. The chain recombines TRBV5-6 with TRBJ1-1; 7 positions match TRBD1. Germline CDR1 and CDR2: SGHDT and YYEEEE. V shed 1 base and J 1 base; nucleotides not matched to a gene: 4. The CDR3 has 15 residues. Here the CDR3 reads CASSLSRDRNTEAFF. CDR3 in DNA: TGTGCCAGCAGCTTGTCCCGGGACAGGAACACTGAAGCTTTCTTT.

This clonotype appeared many times. This chain links TRBV20-1 with TRBJ2-1, with 12 nucleotides matching TRBD1. From germline, CDR1 is DFQATT and CDR2 SNEGSKA (reference sequence). CDR3 length equals 15 residues. The junction had 8 bases not matched to a gene; V was cut back by 5 bases and J by 6 bases. The CDR3: CSAFIRDRGRNEQFF. CDR3 DNA sequence: TGCAGTGCTTTTATCCGGGACAGGGGGCGCAATGAGCAGTTCTTC.

V gene TRBV20-1 combines with J gene TRBJ2-7, with D possibly TRBD1 on 7 matching bases. Germline CDR1 DFQATT, CDR2 SNEGSKA (reference sequence). The CDR3 is 14 residues long. V was shortened by 6 bases and J by 6 bases, with 21 bases between the two germline ends. DNA for the CDR3: TGCAGTGCCCGAAAAGGACAGGAAGCGGGCGAGCAGTACTTC. Translated, it gives CSARKGQEAGEQYF.

The sample holds many counts of this clonotype. The rearrangement joins TRBV20-1 to TRBJ1-2, with 8 nucleotides matching TRBD1. V trimming: 5 bases; J trimming: 8 bases; junction bases outside the gene matches: 16. CDR1 and CDR2 (germline): DFQATT, SNEGSKA (reference sequence). The CDR3 sequence is 15 residues long. CDR3 loop: CSARSGPQGVKGYTF. The DNA of the CDR3 is TGCAGTGCTCGCTCTGGGCCACAGGGGGTCAAAGGCTACACCTTC.

The rearrangement joins TRBV7-2 to TRBJ2-3; D is ambiguous. The germline V gene has CDR1 SGHTA and CDR2 FQGNSA. Trimming removed 5 bases at V and 0 bases at J, with 6 bases between. The CDR3 is made up of 13 amino acids. CDR3 nucleotides: TGTGCCAGCAGCAAGACGAGCACAGATACGCAGTATTTT. The encoded protein is CASSKTSTDTQYF.

The sample holds many counts of this clonotype. The genes are TRBV20-1 and TRBJ2-1, with no clear D. The CDR3 runs to 15 residues. Trimming removed 0 bases from V and 5 bases from J, with 14 bases in between. Germline CDR1 reads DFQATT; CDR2 reads SNEGSKA (reference sequence). The CDR3 sequence is CSARDSASVNNEQFF. In DNA, the CDR3 is TGCAGTGCTAGAGATTCGGCTAGTGTGAACAATGAGCAGTTCTTC.

There are many counts of this clonotype. The genes are TRBV12-3 or TRBV12-4 and TRBJ2-1, with TRBD2 as a possible D gene (5 bases). CDR3 length equals 17 residues. Deletions cut 5 bases from V and 0 bases from J, with 17 bases between. CDR3 nucleotides: TGTGCCAGCAGTACCGGAACGGGGATTGGCTCCTACAATGAGCAGTTCTTC. This sequence encodes CASSTGTGIGSYNEQFF.

This clonotype is categorized as medium-sized. The chain has TRBV4-3 and TRBJ1-6, with D hard to call. Germline V gene lookup returns CDR1 LGHNA and CDR2 YSLEER. CDR3 length equals 18 residues. Trimming removed 0 bases from V and 0 bases from J, with 12 bases in between. The CDR3 DNA follows: TGCGCCAGCAGCCAAGATAGGCTTCTTTCCTCCTATAATTCACCCCTCCACTTT. This encodes CASSQDRLLSSYNSPLHF.

This clonotype was detected ten times or more. This chain links TRBV7-6 with TRBJ2-7; no definite D call. Germline values: CDR1 SGHVS, CDR2 FNYEAQ. V was cut by 4 bases and J by 2 bases, with 18 bases left in between. The CDR3 runs to 16 residues. The CDR3 region is CASSSRAQVYPYEQYF. DNA of the CDR3: TGTGCCAGCAGCTCCCGGGCCCAGGTTTATCCCTACGAGCAGTACTTC.

Many counts were recorded for this clonotype. The chain is built from TRBV20-1 and TRBJ2-2; TRBD1 might be the D (6 bases). Germline V lookup: CDR1 DFQATT, CDR2 SNEGSKA (reference sequence). Trimming stripped 2 bases from V and 1 base from J, with 8 bases between. CDR3 length equals 14 residues. The CDR3 nucleotides are TGCAGTGCTAGACCCAGGGGGAACACCGGGGAGCTGTTTTTT. Translated: CSARPRGNTGELFF.

This clonotype occurred many times. The CDR3 region has the DNA TGCAGCGTTGGGAGTGGCGTCGGGGCATTCGAGCAGTACTTC. Translating it yields CSVGSGVGAFEQYF. This chain uses TRBV29-1 with TRBJ2-7; D could derive from TRBD1 or TRBD2 (5 bases each). The CDR3 loop spans 14 amino acids. Looked up from germline, CDR1 is SQVTM and CDR2 is ANQGSEA. The V and J ends lost 4 bases and 6 bases respectively, with 19 bases between them.

This clonotype was seen only a few times. The rearrangement joins TRBV15 to TRBJ1-1; D gene unclear. CDR3 length: 14 amino acids. Trimming took off 1 base at V and 2 bases at J, with 8 bases between the two ends. Germline CDR1 is LNHNV and CDR2 is YYDKDF (reference sequence). CDR3 amino acids: CATSRGRTNTEAFF. The CDR3 DNA follows: TGTGCCACCAGCAGAGGAAGGACCAACACTGAAGCTTTCTTT.

This clonotype has a count of ten or more. This rearrangement joins TRBV10-2 to TRBJ2-7, with D perhaps TRBD2 (6 bases). This CDR3 has 14 residues. In germline, CDR1 is WSHSY, CDR2 SAAADI. Trimming took 6 bases from V and 4 from J, leaving 16 bases between them. CDR3 protein: CASRSSRAGYEQYF. CDR3 nucleotide sequence: TGCGCCAGCAGGTCGTCGCGGGCGGGGTACGAGCAGTACTTC.

This clonotype was seen at least ten times. The chain employs TRBV27 and TRBJ2-5; D may be TRBD1 (6 bases). Germline assignment: CDR1 MNHEY and CDR2 SMNVEV (reference sequence). The CDR3 runs to 12 residues. Trimming took 7 bases from V and 2 from J, leaving 8 bases between them. In nucleotides, the CDR3 is TGTGCCAGCACGGACAGACAAGAGACCCAGTACTTC. This sequence encodes CASTDRQETQYF.

This clonotype was seen at least ten times. The V call is TRBV7-2, the J call TRBJ2-6, with D perhaps matching TRBD1 (6 bases). The CDR3 loop spans 17 amino acids. Deletions cut 3 bases from V and 1 base from J, with 13 bases between. Germline CDR1 reads SGHTA; CDR2 reads FQGNSA. The CDR3, as DNA: TGTGCCAGCAGCTTTTGGGGGCGCAGGTCTGGGGCCAACGTCCTGACTTTC. Protein product: CASSFWGRRSGANVLTF.

Within the sample, this clonotype is medium-sized. The V and J genes are TRBV7-2 and TRBJ1-5; D is unclear. The ends were cut back, 3 bases at V and 4 bases at J, with 22 bases in the middle. The CDR3 length is 18 residues. Germline CDR1 is SGHTA and CDR2 is FQGNSA. Written as DNA, the CDR3 is TGTGCCAGCAGCTTTATGGGTTCTGGGGAAGGAGGAAATCAGCCCCAGCATTTT. This encodes CASSFMGSGEGGNQPQHF.

This clonotype is labeled medium-sized. One end of the junction fails to match germline, which may point to a read error. The V and J genes are TRBV12-3 or TRBV12-4 and TRBJ2-1, with 12 bases lining up with TRBD2. This CDR3 region has 15 residues. CDR3 region: CASSLAGGPHNEQFF. DNA for the CDR3: TGTGCCAGCAGTCTAGCGGGGGGGCCCCACAATGAGCAGTTCTTC.

This clonotype rates as medium-sized. V and J are TRBV20-1 and TRBJ2-7; the D is unclear. The CDR3 sequence is 12 residues long. Per germline, CDR1 DFQATT and CDR2 SNEGSKA (reference sequence). V was shortened by 3 bases and J by 0 bases, with 6 bases between the two germline ends. As DNA, the CDR3 is TGCAGTGCTAGCAGGTCCTCCTACGAGCAGTACTTC. Translating it yields CSASRSSYEQYF.

This clonotype was recorded at least ten times. J is TRBJ2-5 and V is TRBV20-1; D remains unclear. The germline V gene has CDR1 DFQATT and CDR2 SNEGSKA (reference sequence). Trimming cost V 0 bases and J 1 base, with 12 bases left between them. The CDR3 runs 15 residues. The CDR3: CSARDLRTIQETQYF. In DNA, the CDR3 is TGCAGTGCTAGAGATTTAAGGACGATCCAAGAGACCCAGTACTTC.

In regard to this clonotype: One base away lies a much larger clone, so this may be a sequencing read error. This chain links TRBV13 with TRBJ2-1, with a weak D call TRBD2 (6 bases). V lost 1 base and J lost 5, with 15 bases in between. There are 16 residues in the CDR3. Germline V CDR1 and CDR2: PRHDT, FYEKMQ (reference sequence). The DNA of the CDR3 is TGTGCCAGCAGCTTAGTCACGGGAGAACACAACAATGAGCAGTTCTTC. Its protein product is CASSLVTGEHNNEQFF. Filled out from reference TRBV13 and TRBJ2-1, the complete variable domain reads AAGVIQSPRHLIKEKRETATLKCYPIPRHDTVYWYQQGPGQDPQFLISFYEKMQSDKGSIPDRFSAQQFSDYHSELNMSSLELGDSALYFCASSLVTGEHNNEQFFGPGTRLTVL.

This clonotype is labeled medium-sized (0.01 to 0.1%). V is TRBV20-1 and J is TRBJ2-1; D unclear. The V and J ends lost 2 bases and 2 bases respectively, with 10 bases between them. Germline CDR1 is DFQATT and CDR2 is SNEGSKA (reference sequence). The CDR3 runs to 14 residues. The CDR3 DNA follows: TGCAGTGCTAGACCCTGGAGAGCCTACAATGAGCAGTTCTTC. Translated, it gives CSARPWRAYNEQFF.

This clonotype was recorded once. The chain recombines TRBV29-1 with TRBJ2-3; D is unresolved. Germline CDR1 SQVTM, CDR2 ANQGSEA. Trimming left V 3 bases short and J 0 bases short, with 16 bases between. CDR3 length: 16 residues. The DNA for the CDR3 is TGCAGCGTTGAGCCCACGGCAGGCTCTAGCACAGATACGCAGTATTTT. This gives the protein CSVEPTAGSSTDTQYF.

This clonotype has ten or more counts. This chain uses TRBV10-2 with TRBJ1-3, with D unresolved. This CDR3 has 12 amino acids. CDR1 and CDR2 from the germline V gene are WSHSY and SAAADI. Trimming took 3 bases from V and 3 from J, leaving 3 bases between them. CDR3 coding DNA: TGCGCCAGCAGTGAAAGTGGAAACACCATATATTTT. This translates into CASSESGNTIYF.

This clonotype was recorded many times. The rearrangement joins TRBV4-3 to TRBJ1-4, with D tentatively TRBD1 (6 bases). The CDR3 is 15 residues long. Germline V gives CDR1 LGHNA, CDR2 YSLEER. V lost 1 base to trimming and J lost 7 bases, with 13 bases between them. CDR3 sequence (DNA): TGCGCCAGCAGCCAAGGACAGGACGCCAGTGAAAAACTGTTTTTT. Translating it yields CASSQGQDASEKLFF.

This rearrangement joins TRBV7-8 to TRBJ2-1; D remains unclear. The CDR3 covers 17 residues. The germline V and J ends were trimmed by 5 bases and 2 bases, with 19 bases remaining between them. CDR1 and CDR2 from the germline V gene are SGHVS and FQNEAQ. CDR3 nucleotide sequence: TGTGCCAGCAGCGAATTACCCCTGGGCATGACCTACAATGAGCAGTTCTTC. This translates into CASSELPLGMTYNEQFF.

This clonotype was detected only once. This may stem from a read error, because a much larger clone lies one nucleotide away. The V call is TRBV30, the J call TRBJ2-3, with D maybe TRBD2 (6 bases). Germline CDR1 reads GTSNPN; CDR2 reads SVGIG (reference sequence). V was cut by 1 base and J by 0 bases, with 17 bases left in between. This CDR3 is 17 amino acids long. The DNA of the CDR3 is TGTGCCTGGAGTGCACCCGGCCTAGCGACCAGCACAGATACGCAGTATTTT. Amino acids: CAWSAPGLATSTDTQYF.

This clonotype was seen many times. This chain connects TRBV7-2 to TRBJ2-7; TRBD2 agrees at 11 bases. The junction had 16 bases not matched to a gene; V was cut back by 0 bases and J by 9 bases. This CDR3 region has 18 residues. Germline CDR1 SGHTA, CDR2 FQGNSA. The CDR3 region is CASSLARPLAGGPSWQYF. The CDR3 region has the DNA TGTGCCAGCAGCTTAGCCAGGCCTCTAGCGGGGGGTCCATCGTGGCAGTACTTC.